A selection of T cell receptor beta chains follows, all from one sample in a study of shared clonotypes between healthy human individuals. The table came from immunoSEQ multiplex PCR; TCRdb's copy has only in-frame clones and leaves some out. The sample contains around 1.9 million clones, about 92% of which appear only once. Source material: naive CD8+ T cells from PBMCs. The source of these receptors is a man between 18 and 29 years old in good health. Some clones in this sample may be carry-over from other donors' samples. Both conserved end residues are part of each CDR3. The D gene is left open where the match is weak. Some rows mark clone size as missing; the rest say once, few, many or name a class of expanded clone.

cdr3_aa	cdr3_nt	cdr3_length	clone_size	j_call	v_call	d_call
CASSETGTGSSYEQYF	TGCGCCAGCAGTGAAACCGGAACGGGGTCCTCCTACGAGCAGTACTTC	16	-	TRBJ2-7	TRBV4-3	-
CASSPRSSYEQYF	TGTGCCAGCAGTCCCAGGAGCTCCTACGAGCAGTACTTC	13	-	TRBJ2-7	TRBV27	-
CASSPGLAGVETQYF	TGTGCCAGCAGCCCGGGACTAGCGGGAGTTGAGACCCAGTACTTC	15	-	TRBJ2-5	TRBV7-9	TRBD2
CASSRGPPVEEQYF	TGTGCCAGCAGCCGCGGGCCCCCCGTGGAGGAGCAGTACTTC	14	-	TRBJ2-7	TRBV13	-
CASSIRGLYQETQYF	TGTGCCAGTAGTATTCGGGGTTTGTACCAAGAGACCCAGTACTTC	15	-	TRBJ2-5	TRBV19	-
CASSSIGGGNTIYF	TGTGCCAGCAGCTCCATAGGGGGAGGAAACACCATATATTTT	14	-	TRBJ1-3	TRBV7-2	-
CATTTTWGNEQFF	TGTGCCACCACCACGACTTGGGGGAATGAGCAGTTCTTC	13	-	TRBJ2-1	TRBV27	-
CATTGDRGQPQHF	TGTGCCACCACCGGGGACAGGGGCCAGCCCCAGCATTTT	13	-	TRBJ1-5	TRBV28	TRBD1
CASSLILAEETQYF	TGTGCCAGCAGCTTAATCCTAGCGGAAGAGACCCAGTACTTC	14	-	TRBJ2-5	TRBV7-9	TRBD2
CASSPPGQGPANYGYTF	TGCGCCAGCAGCCCACCGGGACAGGGACCAGCTAACTATGGCTACACCTTC	17	-	TRBJ1-2	TRBV4-1	TRBD1
CATVTGGWELFF	TGCGCCACCGTGACAGGGGGTTGGGAGCTGTTTTTT	12	once	TRBJ2-2	TRBV10-2	TRBD1
CASNGQGFSQETQYF	TGTGCCAGCAATGGGCAGGGGTTTTCCCAAGAGACCCAGTACTTC	15	-	TRBJ2-5	TRBV27	-
CASSQTTGSGNTIYF	TGCGCCAGCAGCCAGACGACAGGGAGCGGAAACACCATATATTTT	15	-	TRBJ1-3	TRBV4-3	TRBD1
CASSVVGRATDTQYF	TGTGCCAGCAGCGTAGTCGGGAGGGCCACAGATACGCAGTATTTT	15	-	TRBJ2-3	TRBV9	TRBD2
CASSPGAWLNEQFF	TGCGCCAGCAGCCCCGGGGCCTGGCTCAATGAGCAGTTCTTC	14	-	TRBJ2-1	TRBV4-1	-
CATSRGGSYNEQFF	TGTGCCACCAGCAGAGGCGGCAGCTACAATGAGCAGTTCTTC	14	-	TRBJ2-1	TRBV15	-
CASSLSLDRSTDTQYF	TGTGCCAGCAGCTTAAGTTTGGACAGAAGCACAGATACGCAGTATTTT	16	-	TRBJ2-3	TRBV11-2	-
CASSLILASGGSSSYEQYF	TGTGCCAGCAGTTTAATCTTGGCTAGCGGAGGATCGAGCTCCTACGAGCAGTACTTC	19	-	TRBJ2-7	TRBV28	TRBD2
CASSDLNGLHEQYF	TGTGCCAGCAGCGACCTGAATGGGCTCCACGAGCAGTACTTC	14	few	TRBJ2-7	TRBV7-9	-
CASSLYRGMEPQHF	TGTGCCAGCAGTTTATACAGGGGAATGGAGCCCCAGCATTTT	14	-	TRBJ1-5	TRBV27	TRBD1
CASSLSGQMNTEAFF	TGTGCCAGCAGCCTCTCCGGGCAGATGAACACTGAAGCTTTCTTT	15	-	TRBJ1-1	TRBV5-5	-
CASSSLQGAGMATNEKLFF	TGTGCCAGCAGTTCCCTACAGGGGGCGGGAATGGCAACTAATGAAAAACTGTTTTTT	19	once	TRBJ1-4	TRBV28	TRBD1
CASTEGGVEQYF	TGTGCCAGCACCGAGGGGGGTGTCGAGCAGTACTTC	12	-	TRBJ2-7	TRBV7-9	-
CASSLPPRYGYTF	TGTGCCAGCAGCTTGCCACCCCGCTATGGCTACACCTTC	13	-	TRBJ1-2	TRBV5-6	-
CASSLGGQETQYF	TGTGCCAGCAGCTTAGGGGGGCAAGAGACCCAGTACTTC	13	-	TRBJ2-5	TRBV7-9	-
CASSPRDSLTLHF	TGTGCCAGCAGCCCACGGGACTCTTTGACCCTCCACTTT	13	-	TRBJ1-6	TRBV7-9	-
CATTGGPEMNTEAFF	TGTGCCACTACAGGGGGGCCAGAGATGAACACTGAAGCTTTCTTT	15	-	TRBJ1-1	TRBV15	TRBD1
CASGPASAPYEQYF	TGTGCCAGCGGACCTGCTAGCGCTCCCTACGAGCAGTACTTC	14	-	TRBJ2-7	TRBV6-6	-
CSVPPQLAGVGGDTQYF	TGCAGCGTCCCCCCCCAACTAGCGGGAGTAGGAGGAGATACGCAGTATTTT	17	-	TRBJ2-3	TRBV29-1	TRBD2
CASRRGYEQYF	TGTGCCAGCAGGAGGGGCTACGAGCAGTACTTC	11	-	TRBJ2-7	TRBV14	-
CASSQGWAYEQYF	TGCGCCAGCAGCCAAGGGTGGGCCTACGAGCAGTACTTC	13	-	TRBJ2-7	TRBV4-3	-
CASSLALGEQFF	TGTGCCAGCAGCTTAGCGCTGGGTGAGCAGTTCTTC	12	-	TRBJ2-1	TRBV7-2	-
CASSPREGTNEKLFF	TGTGCCAGCTCACCACGTGAGGGAACTAATGAAAAACTGTTTTTT	15	-	TRBJ1-4	TRBV18	-
CASNDRSSNYGYTF	TGTGCCAGCAACGACAGGAGTTCTAACTATGGCTACACCTTC	14	-	TRBJ1-2	TRBV2	-
CASSATASGFPDTQYF	TGTGCCAGCAGTGCCACGGCTAGCGGGTTCCCAGATACGCAGTATTTT	16	-	TRBJ2-3	TRBV6-4	TRBD2
CASSLAGTAYNEQFF	TGCGCCAGCAGCTTGGCGGGGACAGCCTACAATGAGCAGTTCTTC	15	once	TRBJ2-1	TRBV5-1	TRBD1